The rows below give T cell receptor beta chains drawn from one sample of a study of blood T cell repertoires in COVID-19. Clones were sequenced by immunoSEQ multiplex PCR, and TCRdb holds only the in-frame ones, with some missing. The repertoire holds some 270,000 clones, with about 85% as singletons. Sequenced: peripheral blood. The receptors stem from a human donor with COVID-19, enrolled during active disease. The donor label of this sample is uncertain. Both conserved end residues are part of each CDR3.

v_gene | CDR3aa
TRBV7-2 | CASSLGGGTSGLETQYF
TRBV2 | CAAAVDMIRASNYGYTF
TRBV5-4 | CASSLEDAGVLSYGYTF
TRBV6-6 | CASSTRDGGIDGYTF
TRBV6-1 | CASREGGLNEQYF
TRBV7-9 | CASSSKGRGRDYGYTF
TRBV30 | CAWSTRANYGYTF
TRBV11-3 | CASSLGGGISYEQYF
TRBV28 | CASSFLRGADEKLFF
TRBV7-9 | CASSPRTGGVTEAFF
TRBV12-2 | CASRFGGRNYEQYF
TRBV6-1 | CASSEDRGRINQPQHF
TRBV19 | CASSTAGANYGYTF
TRBV28 | CASSPRQAPHEQYF
TRBV4-1 | CASSQSWQGPTEAFF
TRBV19 | CASNPSGVSYEQYF
TRBV28 | CASSLGGGRWPQHF
TRBV27 | CASRDRDGSPLHF
TRBV6-5 | CATSSAGSNQPQHF
TRBV10-3 | CAIMDSYNEQFF
TRBV28 | CASKPTYSNEKLFF
TRBV5-1 | CASSPPTGTSGINEQFF
TRBV3-1/TRBV3-2 | CASSPGQAGVDTQYF
TRBV6-2/TRBV6-3 | CASSLSGSDTGELFF
TRBV7-2 | CASSLGGNTGELFF
TRBV7-2 | CASSVFGTGIEETQYF